These 19 T cell receptor beta chains were all obtained from the same sample, sequenced in a study of radiation and T cells in renal cell carcinoma. Repertoires were generated with immunoSEQ multiplex PCR, while TCRdb's copy carries only in-frame clones and drops some. This sample carries around 180,000 clones, 88% of them seen once, and the ten largest clones take about 11%. Time point here: blood 4 weeks post-SBRT, at nephrectomy. The treatment here: 15 Gy SBRT to primary tumor, nephrectomy 4 weeks later. Sample: blood, taken from a patient whose treatment included radiotherapy and nephrectomy. The receptors derive from a woman between 50 and 59 years old with renal cell carcinoma.

V gene TRBV27 combines with J gene TRBJ2-7; TRBD2 aligns across 7 bases. The V gene's germline CDR1 is MNHEY and CDR2 SMNVEV (reference sequence). The CDR3 is 17 amino acids. The junction had 16 bases not matched to a gene; V was cut back by 4 bases and J by 4 bases. In nucleotides, the CDR3 is TGTGCCAGCAGTTCCTTCGGCGTGGGGGGGAGGGTTTACGAGCAGTACTTC. Encoded protein: CASSSFGVGGRVYEQYF.

In DNA form, the CDR3 reads TGTGCTAGTGGGGATGGACAGGGGGCATTTCAGCCCCAGCATTTT. Translation: CASGDGQGAFQPQHF. The rearrangement uses TRBV12-5 and TRBJ1-5; 11 bases agree with TRBD1. CDR1 LGHNT and CDR2 FRNRAP come from the germline V gene. With 6 bases clipped from V and 6 bases from J, the junction kept 7 bases outside the gene matches. This CDR3 has 15 amino acids.

V gene TRBV27 combines with J gene TRBJ2-7, with D perhaps TRBD1 (5 bases). Germline V gene lookup returns CDR1 MNHEY and CDR2 SMNVEV (reference sequence). The CDR3 contains 14 residues. Between the trimmed V and J ends, which lost 2 bases and 2 bases, there was a span of 10 bases. The CDR3 protein is CASSLEGHPYEQYF. CDR3 DNA sequence: TGTGCCAGCAGTTTAGAAGGACACCCCTACGAGCAGTACTTC.

This clone was recorded a few times. The chain combines TRBV15 with TRBJ1-1; D is undetermined. This CDR3 region has 13 residues. V was clipped by 0 bases and J by 6 bases, with 8 bases between them. From germline, CDR1 is LNHNV and CDR2 YYDKDF (reference sequence). CDR3 coding DNA: TGTGCCACCAGCAGAGATATCCTGCCTGAAGCTTTCTTT. Residues: CATSRDILPEAFF.

The CDR3 reads CASSIASGGADEQFF. The CDR3 DNA is TGTGCCAGTAGTATAGCTAGCGGGGGGGCCGATGAGCAGTTCTTC. The V and J genes are TRBV19 and TRBJ2-1; 12 bases are shared with TRBD2. The CDR3 covers 15 residues. The junction had 3 bases not matched to a gene; V was cut back by 1 base and J by 8 bases. In germline, CDR1 is LNHDA, CDR2 SQIVND (reference sequence).

The chain combines TRBV10-3 with TRBJ1-1, with TRBD1 as a possible D gene (5 bases). The CDR3 is 16 residues long. Germline CDR1 ENHRY, CDR2 SYGVKD. V was cut by 0 bases and J by 5 bases, with 16 bases left in between. CDR3 nucleotides: TGTGCCATCAGTGAGTCTGCTCAGGGAAGTAAGACTGAAGCTTTCTTT. Amino acids: CAISESAQGSKTEAFF.

CDR3 in amino acids: CSPRLDTQYF. In nucleotides, the CDR3 is TGCAGCCCCCGACTGGATACGCAGTATTTT. The gene calls are TRBV20-1 and TRBJ2-3; D is uncertain. CDR1 DFQATT and CDR2 SNEGSKA come from the germline V gene (reference sequence). CDR3 size: 10 residues.

V is TRBV2 and J is TRBJ2-1, with D hard to call. The CDR3 has 15 amino acids. V lost 4 bases, J lost 0 bases, and 10 bases lay in between. Germline assignment: CDR1 SNHLY and CDR2 FYNNEI. This CDR3 reads CASSALDLSYNEQFF. In nucleotides, the CDR3 is TGTGCCAGCAGTGCGCTGGACCTCTCCTACAATGAGCAGTTCTTC.

The chain carries TRBV27 and TRBJ1-2; D is unclear. The CDR3 loop spans 15 amino acids. Germline CDR1 reads MNHEY; CDR2 reads SMNVEV (reference sequence). The V and J ends lost 1 base and 2 bases respectively, with 11 bases between them. The CDR3 coding sequence is TGTGCCAGCAGTTTATACCCGGACTCAAACTATGGCTACACCTTC. Protein: CASSLYPDSNYGYTF.

J is TRBJ1-2 and V is TRBV18, with D perhaps matching TRBD1 (6 bases). With 3 bases removed from V and 2 bases from J, the gap between germline ends came to 22 bases. Germline V gives CDR1 KGHSH, CDR2 LQKENI. This CDR3 comprises 18 residues. The CDR3 region is CASSPTGGLPRENYGYTF. CDR3 DNA: TGTGCCAGCTCACCTACCGGGGGGCTCCCCCGAGAAAACTATGGCTACACCTTC.

This chain connects TRBV11-3 to TRBJ1-2; D is uncertain. The CDR3 covers 15 residues. V was clipped by 1 base and J by 8 bases, with 17 bases between them. From germline, CDR1 is SGHNT and CDR2 YENEEA. This CDR3 is CASSLGGPGLEGYTF. The CDR3 DNA reads as TGTGCCAGCAGCTTAGGAGGACCTGGCCTAGAGGGCTACACCTTC.

This chain joins TRBV10-2 and TRBJ2-1, with 8 nucleotides matching TRBD2. The length of the CDR3 is 17 residues. The trim removed 0 bases at V and 6 bases at J, leaving 10 bases unmatched. CDR1 and CDR2 (germline): WSHSY, SAAADI. DNA for the CDR3: TGCGCCAGCAGTGAGTCGCGAGGACTAGCCCAACCCAATGAGCAGTTCTTC. Amino acid sequence: CASSESRGLAQPNEQFF.

The chain has TRBV7-8 and TRBJ2-7, with 7 positions matching TRBD1. This CDR3 is 13 amino acids long. Germline CDR1 and CDR2: SGHVS and FQNEAQ. Losses at the gene ends were 8 bases for V and 2 bases for J; bases not matched to a gene: 6. CDR3 region: CASGDSFTYEQYF. CDR3 nucleotide sequence: TGTGCCAGCGGGGACAGTTTCACCTACGAGCAGTACTTC.

V usage is TRBV4-1 and J usage is TRBJ2-1; the match to TRBD2 covers 8 bases. This CDR3 spans 17 amino acids. The V gene's germline CDR1 is MGHRA and CDR2 YSYEKL. V shed 0 bases, J shed 8 bases, and the junction held 12 bases outside the gene matches. CDR3 in amino acids: CASSQETGGGLVHEQFF. CDR3 in DNA: TGCGCCAGCAGCCAAGAAACGGGGGGGGGCCTGGTCCATGAGCAGTTCTTC.

The chain has TRBV9 and TRBJ2-7, with TRBD2 as a possible D gene (5 bases). The CDR3 has 14 residues. The V gene lost 0 bases and the J gene lost 3 bases, with 10 bases spanning the gap. CDR1 and CDR2 (germline): SGDLS, YYNGEE. The CDR3 bases are TGTGCCAGCAGCGTAGGACCGGGGTACTACGAGCAGTACTTC. Protein product: CASSVGPGYYEQYF. The entire variable domain, with the rest obtained from reference TRBV9 and TRBJ2-7, is as follows: DSGVTQTPKHLITATGQRVTLRCSPRSGDLSVYWYQQSLDQGLQFLIQYYNGEERAKGNILERFSAQQFPDLHSELNLSSLELGDSALYFCASSVGPGYYEQYFGPGTRLTVT.

The sample holds a few counts of this clone. The same CDR3 can be traced to other DNA sequences in this sample. V usage is TRBV7-9 and J usage is TRBJ1-2; no definite D call. Germline CDR1 SEHNR, CDR2 FQNEAQ (reference sequence). The V gene lost 0 bases and the J gene lost 4 bases, with 3 bases spanning the gap. CDR3 length: 12 residues. CDR3: CASSLAGYGYTF. The CDR3 bases are TGTGCCAGCAGCTTAGCCGGCTATGGCTACACCTTC.

The rearrangement links TRBV5-6 to TRBJ2-3; TRBD2 matches at 9 bases. This CDR3 is 16 amino acids long. Germline V gene sequence: CDR1 SGHDT, CDR2 YYEEEE. Trimming took 2 bases from V and 5 from J; bases not matched to a gene: 9. In DNA form, the CDR3 reads TGTGCCAGCAGCTTAATAGCGGGGGCGGTGGGAGATACGCAGTATTTT. Protein product: CASSLIAGAVGDTQYF. The full variable domain, in which reference TRBV5-6 and TRBJ2-3 provide the parts outside the CDR3, is DAGVTQSPTHLIKTRGQQVTLRCSPKSGHDTVSWYQQALGQGPQFIFQYYEEEERQRGNFPDRFSGHQFPNYSSELNVNALLLGDSALYLCASSLIAGAVGDTQYFGPGTRLTVL.

J is TRBJ1-6 and V is TRBV9; 7 positions agree with TRBD1. CDR1 and CDR2 (germline): SGDLS, YYNGEE. Trimming at V came to 4 bases and at J to 5 bases, leaving 9 bases not matched to a gene. The CDR3 has 16 amino acids. CDR3 amino acids: CASSSSHTGDNSPLHF. CDR3 DNA: TGTGCCAGCAGCTCCTCCCACACAGGGGATAATTCACCCCTCCACTTT. Using reference TRBV9 and TRBJ1-6 for the parts outside the CDR3, the full variable domain is DSGVTQTPKHLITATGQRVTLRCSPRSGDLSVYWYQQSLDQGLQFLIQYYNGEERAKGNILERFSAQQFPDLHSELNLSSLELGDSALYFCASSSSHTGDNSPLHFGNGTRLTVT.

This clone was observed once. The rearrangement uses TRBV9 and TRBJ2-7, with 9 bases lining up with TRBD1. The junction had 12 bases not matched to a gene; V was cut back by 4 bases and J by 7 bases. Germline V gene lookup returns CDR1 SGDLS and CDR2 YYNGEE. This CDR3 spans 15 amino acids. CDR3 nucleotides: TGTGCCAGCAGCCCTCTTGGACAGGGGCGGGGTGAGCAGTACTTC. Encoded protein: CASSPLGQGRGEQYF.